This T cell receptor (beta chain) stems from a study of T cell repertoires in cytomegalovirus infection (dated by TCRdb to about 2019). About the full investigation: Peptide stimulations targeted recently identified HLA-C-restricted CMV epitopes, whose presentation resists viral immunomodulation, together with well-studied HLA-B-restricted epitopes. Donor HLA type was relevant to the analysis, because carriage of CMV infection together with the matching HLA type was indicated by public TCR beta signatures.

Sequencer: Illumina HiSeq 1500. TCRdb reran the public reads through fastp at Q25 and MiXCR, keeping productive beta chains. Rows merge per CDR3 protein into single entries with the most common DNA and genes. This sample is represented by around 900,000 distinct CDR3 sequences; 30% to 40% of them were singletons. The ten largest clones take up about an eighth of the sample. The investigation overall reported the following: Cumulative frequency of public TCR beta family members discriminated carriers of CMV infection plus the relevant HLA type in this cohort and an independent approximately 350-donor cohort. In the ex vivo response, HLA-C-restricted CMV-specific TCR beta clonotypes were dominant, and in two of eight donors the single most frequent clonotype came from this HLA-C-restricted group.

Comment on this clonotype: Its antigen specificity is not known. Per-base quality was not reported, and no clone a single base away is much larger than it.

Unmatched junction bases come to 6, with V trimmed by 0 bases and J by 5 bases. Including cysteine and phenylalanine, the CDR3 has 16 amino acids. CDR3 DNA is the only sequence kept; it has 48 bases, read in frame from the first base. Reading the germline V gene gives CDR1 SGHVS and CDR2 FNYEAQ. The sample's treatment or condition label, in plain terms: in vitro stimulation with specific CMV peptide epitopes to enrich CMV-specific T cells. The source material was cultured CD8+ T cells from PBMCs, sampled from culture after CMV antigen stimulation. The sequence was collected from a human donor in good health (CMV status not recorded). Some clones in this sample may be carry-over from other donors' samples. The rearranged segments are TRBV7-6 and TRBJ1-4, and TRBD1 matches 7 of the central bases. For the CDR3, the sequence is CASSLATGTVNEKLFF. The bases are TGTGCCAGCAGCTTAGCGACCGGGACAGTGAATGAAAAACTGTTTTTT.